The sequence of this TCR beta chain was determined in a study of PD-L1 blockade in urothelial cancer. Study in general: Men with urothelial cancer arising in the bladder made up about 85% of the roughly 29 patients. Study-wide results and limits: Durable-benefit patients showed greater tumor-associated blood clone expansion at 3 weeks.

Trimming removed 10 bases from V and 1 base from J; junction bases left unmatched: 13. This CDR3 comprises 17 residues. Germline V gene data show CDR1 as MDHEN and CDR2 as SYDVKM. Patients had locally advanced or metastatic urothelial carcinoma. This clone was seen only once. The antigen is unknown. Sequencing used immunoSEQ multiplex PCR; TCRdb keeps in-frame clones, though not all of them. The sample records about 72,000 clones, about 85% being singletons. The source material was PBMCs, sampled around atezolizumab (anti-PD-L1) treatment. This clonotype was sampled from an older man with urothelial cancer. The chain is built from TRBV28 and TRBJ1-5, with 10 bases aligning to TRBD1. CDR3 region: CATEPLDRGRSNQPQHF. CDR3 DNA: TGTGCCACCGAACCTCTCGACAGGGGGCGGAGCAATCAGCCCCAGCATTTT.